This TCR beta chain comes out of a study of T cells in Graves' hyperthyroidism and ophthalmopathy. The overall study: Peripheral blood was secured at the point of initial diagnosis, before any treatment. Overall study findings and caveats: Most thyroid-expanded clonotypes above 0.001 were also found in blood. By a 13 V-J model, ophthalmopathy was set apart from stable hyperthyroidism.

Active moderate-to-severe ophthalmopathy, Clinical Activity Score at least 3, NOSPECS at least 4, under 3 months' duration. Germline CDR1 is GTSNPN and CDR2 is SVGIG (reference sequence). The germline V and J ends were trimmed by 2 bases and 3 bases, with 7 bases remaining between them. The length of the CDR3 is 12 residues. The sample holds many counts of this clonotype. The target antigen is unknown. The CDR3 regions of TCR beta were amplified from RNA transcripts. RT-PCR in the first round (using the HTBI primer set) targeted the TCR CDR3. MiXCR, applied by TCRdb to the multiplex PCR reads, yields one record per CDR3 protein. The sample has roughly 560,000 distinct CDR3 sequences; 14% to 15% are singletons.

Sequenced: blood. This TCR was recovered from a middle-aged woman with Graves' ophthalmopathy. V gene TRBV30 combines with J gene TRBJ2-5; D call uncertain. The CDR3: CAWSLIEETQYF. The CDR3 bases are TGTGCCTGGAGTCTTATTGAAGAGACCCAGTACTTC.